The clone carrying this T cell receptor beta chain has just one count. The study ran its PCR with 60 Vbeta and 13 Jbeta primers. Assay: immunoSEQ multiplex PCR; the TCRdb copy retains only in-frame clones and omits some. In the table there are 150,000 to 200,000 clones, 83% of which are singletons. This sample stems from a study of cytomegalovirus exposure and HLA in healthy donors. Across the study: Previous work identified 120 million or so unique TCR beta sequences from around 170 million T cells.

The CDR3 has 15 residues. Germline V gene lookup returns CDR1 KGHSH and CDR2 LQKENI. V shed 4 bases, J shed 1 base, and the junction held 6 bases outside the gene matches. The receptor's source is a man aged 50 or older in good health and CMV-seronegative. The sample was PBMCs. The chain uses TRBV18 and TRBJ2-5; 7 nucleotides agree with TRBD2. CDR3 in DNA: TGTGCCAGCTCACGGAGCGGGACGTCCCAAGAGACCCAGTACTTC. It is translated as CASSRSGTSQETQYF.